This T cell receptor (beta chain) was observed in a study of cytomegalovirus exposure and HLA in healthy donors. All donors participated as healthy donors of bone marrow. The PCR had 60 Vbeta and 13 Jbeta primers. Libraries were prepared by immunoSEQ multiplex PCR; TCRdb keeps only in-frame clonotypes and omits some of them. The data hold tens of thousands of clones, with around 79% observed a single time. A remark on this clone: The target antigen is unknown.

Whole-study findings and limits: More than 150 TCR beta chains were listed as cytomegalovirus-associated.

Per germline, CDR1 MDHEN and CDR2 SYDVKM. There are 16 residues in the CDR3. J lost 3 bases, V lost 5 bases, and 12 bases had no gene match. This clonotype originated in a woman in her thirties or forties in good health and CMV-seropositive. The chain joins TRBV28 to TRBJ2-7; TRBD1 aligns across 8 bases. Material for sequencing was PBMCs. The CDR3 bases are TGTGCCAGCAGTCTACTCGGACAGGGAGGTGACTACGAGCAGTACTTC. Translating gives CASSLLGQGGDYEQYF.